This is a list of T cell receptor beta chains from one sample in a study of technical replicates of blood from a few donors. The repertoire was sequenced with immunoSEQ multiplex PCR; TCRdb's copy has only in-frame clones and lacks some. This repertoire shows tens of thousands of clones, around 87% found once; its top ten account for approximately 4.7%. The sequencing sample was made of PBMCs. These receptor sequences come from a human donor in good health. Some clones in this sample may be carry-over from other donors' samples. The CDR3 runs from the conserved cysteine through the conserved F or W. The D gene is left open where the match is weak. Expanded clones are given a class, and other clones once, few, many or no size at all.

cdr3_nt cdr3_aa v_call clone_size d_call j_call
TGCAGCGTTGGGACAGGGCGGAACACTGAAGCTTTCTTT CSVGTGRNTEAFF TRBV29-1 NA TRBD1 TRBJ1-1
TGCGCCAGCAGCCAATTAGCGGGGGGGCGTACCGGGGAGCTGTTTTTT CASSQLAGGRTGELFF TRBV4-1 NA TRBD2 TRBJ2-2
TGTGCCAGCATGCGGGCAGACTCCTACGAGCAGTACTTC CASMRADSYEQYF TRBV5-4 NA NA TRBJ2-7
TGCGCCAGCAGCTTGCATTCGGGACAGACGAACACCGGGGAGCTGTTTTTT CASSLHSGQTNTGELFF TRBV5-1 NA TRBD1 TRBJ2-2
TGTGCCAGCAGTCTCCGGACAGGTGGGATATTGGAGACCCAGTACTTC CASSLRTGGILETQYF TRBV5-4 NA TRBD1 TRBJ2-5
TGTGCCAGCAGCAAAGTGCCATCCGGGAGGCCTATGTTCCCCTACAATGAGCAGTTCTTC CASSKVPSGRPMFPYNEQFF TRBV21-1 NA NA TRBJ2-1
TGTGCCAGCAGCTTGGGACTAGCGGGAGGGGGAGATACGCAGTATTTT CASSLGLAGGGDTQYF TRBV11-3 once TRBD2 TRBJ2-3
TGTGCCAGCAGCTTCTTCGCAGGGGGCCAACGTGGCTACACCTTC CASSFFAGGQRGYTF TRBV5-8 NA TRBD1 TRBJ1-2
TGTGCCAGCAGCCAAGATATTGTGATAGGACTAGCGGGAGGATCTGATACGCAGTATTTT CASSQDIVIGLAGGSDTQYF TRBV4-2 NA TRBD2 TRBJ2-3
TGTGCCAGCAGCCTAAGATGGACTAGCGGATACACAGATACGCAGTATTTT CASSLRWTSGYTDTQYF TRBV9 NA TRBD2 TRBJ2-3
TGTGCCAGCAGTTCGACTAGCGGGAGCTGGGGCGAGCAGTACTTC CASSSTSGSWGEQYF TRBV6-5 NA TRBD2 TRBJ2-7
TGTGCCAGCAGACCACCGAGGGTTGGAGGCTACACCTTC CASRPPRVGGYTF TRBV25-1 NA NA TRBJ1-2
TGTGCCAGCAGCTTAGTGGCAGGGGCTACTAACTATGGCTACACCTTC CASSLVAGATNYGYTF TRBV13 NA NA TRBJ1-2
TGTGCCAGCAGCCCGCCTCGGACTAGCGGCTACAATGAGCAGTTCTTC CASSPPRTSGYNEQFF TRBV9 NA TRBD2 TRBJ2-1
TGTGCCAGCAGCTTGGGGGGCAGCAACACTGAAGCTTTCTTT CASSLGGSNTEAFF TRBV5-4 NA NA TRBJ1-1
TGTGCCAGCAGCCGATCCCCGACAGGTGCCGAGCAGTACTTC CASSRSPTGAEQYF TRBV4-2 NA NA TRBJ2-7
TGTGCCAGCAGCCTCAGTCAGGGCTCGGTAGCTTTCTTT CASSLSQGSVAFF TRBV13 few NA TRBJ1-1